A single sample gave rise to the 32 T cell receptor beta chains below, sequenced in a study of response to subunit inactivated influenza vaccine. TCRdb re-called the RT-PCR reads with MiXCR, one entry per CDR3 protein. This table holds hundreds of thousands of distinct CDR3 sequences, around 14% found once. The specimen comprised PBMCs from blood, sampled 14 days before vaccination. All receptors derive from a man in his fifties or sixties who received an inactivated influenza vaccine.

V and J are TRBV10-3 and TRBJ2-5; 11 positions match TRBD2. Trimming at V came to 3 bases and at J to 5 bases, leaving 8 bases not matched to a gene. The V gene's germline CDR1 is ENHRY and CDR2 SYGVKD. The CDR3 spans 16 residues. The CDR3 spells CAISDLIAGGKETQYF. The CDR3 nucleotides read TGTGCCATCAGTGACCTTATAGCGGGAGGGAAGGAGACCCAGTACTTC.

J is TRBJ2-5 and V is TRBV10-3; D is possibly TRBD1 (6 bases). The CDR3 sequence is 13 residues long. V shed 6 bases and J shed 5 bases, with 13 bases lying between them. Germline values: CDR1 ENHRY, CDR2 SYGVKD. The CDR3 here is CAISLTGGETQYF. In nucleotides, the CDR3 is TGTGCCATCAGCCTGACAGGAGGTGAGACCCAGTACTTC.

The genes are TRBV5-4 and TRBJ1-6, with D perhaps TRBD1 (6 bases). This CDR3 has 14 amino acids. V lost 5 bases and J lost 5, with 11 bases in between. Germline lookup yields CDR1 SGHNT and CDR2 YYREEE (reference sequence). This CDR3 reads CASRGRTDNSPLHF. The CDR3 coding sequence is TGTGCCAGCAGGGGAAGGACAGATAATTCACCCCTCCACTTT.

This clonotype was found a few times. The rearrangement links TRBV5-1 to TRBJ2-3; 8 bases map to TRBD2. Trimming at V came to 2 bases and at J to 2 bases, leaving 4 bases not matched to a gene. CDR1 and CDR2 (germline): SGHRS, YFSETQ. The CDR3 runs 15 residues. Here the CDR3 DNA reads TGCGCCAGCAGCTTTGGTAGCGGGGCCACAGATACGCAGTATTTT. This sequence encodes CASSFGSGATDTQYF.

This clonotype was seen only a few times. The V and J genes are TRBV7-9 and TRBJ2-2; 9 nucleotides line up with TRBD1. Trimming at V came to 6 bases and at J to 0 bases, leaving 5 bases not matched to a gene. The CDR3 length is 16 residues. The germline CDR1 and CDR2 sequences are SEHNR and FQNEAQ (reference sequence). The CDR3 DNA reads as TGTGCCAGCAGGCCGGGGACAGGGACGAACACCGGGGAGCTGTTTTTT. As protein: CASRPGTGTNTGELFF.

In its sample, this clonotype was seen a few times. The chain links TRBV7-9 to TRBJ2-1, with 8 bases aligning to TRBD2. The length of the CDR3 is 17 residues. The junction had 13 bases not matched to a gene; V was cut back by 3 bases and J by 6 bases. Germline CDR1 reads SEHNR; CDR2 reads FQNEAQ (reference sequence). The CDR3 bases are TGTGCCAGCAGCTTCACCCCTGGCCTAGCGGGCCCCAATGAGCAGTTCTTC. Translating gives CASSFTPGLAGPNEQFF.

A few counts support this clonotype. This chain joins TRBV7-6 and TRBJ1-3, with 9 nucleotides matching TRBD1. V shed 4 bases and J 0 bases; nucleotides not matched to a gene: 4. This CDR3 region has 16 residues. Germline V gene sequence: CDR1 SGHVS, CDR2 FNYEAQ. Here the CDR3 DNA reads TGTGCCAGCAGCTCCCGGGACAGGGACTCTGGAAACACCATATATTTT. It encodes CASSSRDRDSGNTIYF. The full variable domain, rest sourced from reference TRBV7-6 and TRBJ1-3, is GAGVSQSPRYKVTKRGQDVALRCDPISGHVSLYWYRQALGQGPEFLTYFNYEAQQDKSGLPNDRFSAERPEGSISTLTIQRTEQRDSAMYRCASSSRDRDSGNTIYFGEGSWLTVV.

This clonotype has more than one count but fewer than ten. The chain uses TRBV7-8 and TRBJ1-5, with TRBD1 matching 10 bases. V was pared by 7 bases and J by 7 bases, with 10 bases of the junction left unmatched. CDR1 and CDR2 from the germline V gene are SGHVS and FQNEAQ. The CDR3 spans 15 residues. This chain's CDR3 is CASTLGTGARQPQHF. The CDR3, as DNA: TGTGCCAGCACACTCGGGACAGGGGCCCGACAGCCCCAGCATTTT.

The chain recombines TRBV7-2 with TRBJ2-7; D call uncertain. Per germline, CDR1 SGHTA and CDR2 FQGNSA. The V end lost 5 bases, the J end lost 3 bases, and 8 bases lay between the germline ends. The CDR3 covers 12 residues. In nucleotides, the CDR3 is TGTGCCAGCAGCGTCGGTAACTACGAGCAGTACTTC. Its translation: CASSVGNYEQYF.

This clonotype was counted many times. J is TRBJ2-7 and V is TRBV19, with 8 positions matching TRBD1. Trimming cost V 8 bases and J 2 bases; bases outside gene matches: 5. This CDR3 has 13 residues. In germline, CDR1 is LNHDA, CDR2 SQIVND (reference sequence). CDR3 sequence reads: CASGTGEAYEQYF. CDR3 in DNA: TGTGCCAGTGGGACAGGAGAAGCCTACGAGCAGTACTTC.

In this sample, this clonotype turned up a few times. The chain is built from TRBV27 and TRBJ2-2; tentative D call: TRBD1 (6 bases). In germline, CDR1 is MNHEY, CDR2 SMNVEV (reference sequence). Trimming removed 6 bases from V and 7 bases from J, with 9 bases in between. This CDR3 has 12 amino acids. CDR3 amino acids: CASRPGVGELFF. The CDR3 DNA reads TGTGCCAGCAGGCCAGGGGTCGGGGAGCTGTTTTTT.

This clonotype was seen a few times. This rearrangement joins TRBV5-4 to TRBJ2-1; 7 bases are a match to TRBD1. The CDR3 covers 15 residues. Germline values: CDR1 SGHNT, CDR2 YYREEE (reference sequence). The trim removed 2 bases at V and 1 base at J, leaving 3 bases unmatched. The CDR3 DNA sequence: TGTGCCAGCAGCTTCGGGACAGCTTCCTACAATGAGCAGTTCTTC. Residues: CASSFGTASYNEQFF.

In its sample, this clonotype was seen a few times. This chain links TRBV12-3 or TRBV12-4 with TRBJ1-1; 7 bases map to TRBD1. With 7 bases clipped from V and 1 base from J, the junction kept 6 bases outside the gene matches. The CDR3 extends over 14 amino acids. In nucleotides, the CDR3 is TGTGCCAGCACCCCCGGGACAGAGAACACTGAAGCTTTCTTT. Protein: CASTPGTENTEAFF.

V and J are TRBV14 and TRBJ2-2; 7 nucleotides agree with TRBD1. The junction had 9 bases not matched to a gene; V was cut back by 4 bases and J by 4 bases. Germline CDR1 and CDR2: SGHDN and FVKESK. This CDR3 spans 16 amino acids. The CDR3 loop reads CASSPNRGWGTGELFF. The DNA for the CDR3 is TGTGCCAGCAGCCCTAACAGGGGATGGGGCACCGGGGAGCTGTTTTTT.

The chain employs TRBV20-1 and TRBJ2-4; D is undetermined. The CDR3 spans 15 residues. Germline V gene data show CDR1 as DFQATT and CDR2 as SNEGSKA (reference sequence). The V end lost 0 bases, the J end lost 6 bases, and 15 bases lay between the germline ends. The CDR3 DNA follows: TGCAGTGCTAGAGATTTTTCGAGGACGGTAAACATTCAGTACTTC. This encodes CSARDFSRTVNIQYF.

This clonotype was recorded many times. The gene calls are TRBV20-1 and TRBJ2-7; D may be TRBD1 (5 bases). In germline, CDR1 is DFQATT, CDR2 SNEGSKA (reference sequence). This CDR3 has 12 amino acids. V was pared by 5 bases and J by 3 bases, with 11 bases between. Written as DNA, the CDR3 is TGCAGTGCTCTTCAGGGTAGCTACGAGCAGTACTTC. Translating gives CSALQGSYEQYF.

This clonotype came up a few times. The chain recombines TRBV19 with TRBJ1-1; unclear D gene. V was cut by 6 bases and J by 0 bases, with 11 bases left in between. The CDR3 extends over 14 amino acids. Germline loops: CDR1 LNHDA, CDR2 SQIVND (reference sequence). Here the CDR3 reads CASRTGRLNTEAFF. CDR3 coding DNA: TGTGCCAGTAGAACCGGGCGACTGAACACTGAAGCTTTCTTT.

In its sample, this clonotype was seen many times. The V call is TRBV11-2, the J call TRBJ2-1; D unclear. The CDR3 contains 14 residues. Trimming cost V 0 bases and J 7 bases, with 10 bases left between them. Germline V gives CDR1 SGHAT, CDR2 FQNNGV. The CDR3 region is CASSLDRLGNEQFF. CDR3 DNA sequence: TGTGCCAGCAGCTTAGATCGTTTGGGGAATGAGCAGTTCTTC.

This clonotype was detected many times. V and J are TRBV4-3 and TRBJ2-7, with 7 nucleotides matching TRBD1. Trimming removed 1 base from V and 4 bases from J; junction bases left unmatched: 10. This CDR3 is 16 amino acids long. Germline lookup yields CDR1 LGHNA and CDR2 YSLEER. The CDR3 DNA sequence: TGCGCCAGCAGCCAAGGGGCCGGGGACAGAATTTACGAGCAGTACTTC. It translates to CASSQGAGDRIYEQYF.

This clonotype showed up just a few times. This rearrangement joins TRBV6-2 or TRBV6-3 to TRBJ2-5; D is uncertain. V lost 2 bases to trimming and J lost 2 bases, with 6 bases between them. The germline CDR1 and CDR2 sequences are MNHEY and SVGEGT. The CDR3 contains 13 residues. The CDR3 sequence is CASSYTKQETQYF. DNA for the CDR3: TGTGCCAGCAGTTACACGAAGCAAGAGACCCAGTACTTC.

This clonotype was detected only a few times. The rearrangement links TRBV10-3 to TRBJ2-1, with D maybe TRBD1 (6 bases). From germline, CDR1 is ENHRY and CDR2 SYGVKD. This CDR3 is 16 amino acids long. The V and J ends lost 0 bases and 3 bases respectively, with 12 bases between them. In DNA, the CDR3 is TGTGCCATCAGTGAGTCCGCCGGGACACTCTACAATGAGCAGTTCTTC. Amino acids: CAISESAGTLYNEQFF.

The V gene is TRBV12-3 or TRBV12-4, the J gene TRBJ2-4; no firm D call. This CDR3 has 14 amino acids. Trimming removed 6 bases at V and 0 bases at J, with 9 bases between. CDR3 nucleotides: TGTGCCAGCAGCGATAGACTAGCCAAAAACATTCAGTACTTC. Translating it yields CASSDRLAKNIQYF.

Only a few counts were recorded for this clonotype. The gene calls are TRBV4-1 and TRBJ2-5, with D unclear. The germline gives CDR1 MGHRA, CDR2 YSYEKL. The CDR3 is made up of 14 amino acids. V was shortened by 0 bases and J by 2 bases, with 7 bases between the two germline ends. CDR3 nucleotide sequence: TGCGCCAGCAGCCAAGACGTCAGTCAAGAGACCCAGTACTTC. Residues: CASSQDVSQETQYF.

The V and J genes are TRBV6-2 or TRBV6-3 and TRBJ2-1; TRBD1 matches at 9 bases. Germline assignment: CDR1 MNHEY and CDR2 SVGEGT. V trimming: 6 bases; J trimming: 7 bases; junction bases outside the gene matches: 19. CDR3 length: 18 residues. CDR3 sequence (DNA): TGTGCCAGCAGCCCCGGGACAGGGTTTGCGGGGCCGGAGAATGAGCAGTTCTTC. Translation gives CASSPGTGFAGPENEQFF.

In its sample, this clonotype was seen many times. V gene TRBV12-3 or TRBV12-4 combines with J gene TRBJ2-1; 9 positions match TRBD2. With 5 bases clipped from V and 0 bases from J, the junction kept 8 bases outside the gene matches. The CDR3 spans 17 residues. CDR3 in amino acids: CASSHGGRGSSYNEQFF. The CDR3 nucleotides are TGTGCCAGCAGTCACGGCGGGAGGGGAAGCTCCTACAATGAGCAGTTCTTC.

This clonotype turned up a few times. The rearrangement uses TRBV4-3 and TRBJ2-3; D uncertain. V gave up 0 bases and J gave up 2 bases, with 12 bases separating them. This CDR3 region has 16 residues. Germline V lookup: CDR1 LGHNA, CDR2 YSLEER. The CDR3 DNA is TGCGCCAGCAGCCAAGAGGACCACAGTTCCACAGATACGCAGTATTTT. Its translation: CASSQEDHSSTDTQYF.

This sequence joins TRBV6-5 and TRBJ2-7, with D unclear. Trimming left V 0 bases short and J 0 bases short, with 18 bases between. Germline V gives CDR1 MNHEY, CDR2 SVGAGI. CDR3 length equals 18 residues. CDR3 nucleotide sequence: TGTGCCAGCAGTTACTCGATAGTCGGCTTACAATCCTCCTACGAGCAGTACTTC. This encodes CASSYSIVGLQSSYEQYF.

Only a few counts were recorded for this clonotype. V gene TRBV11-2 combines with J gene TRBJ2-2; D is undetermined. Looked up from germline, CDR1 is SGHAT and CDR2 is FQNNGV. V was pared by 2 bases and J by 13 bases, with 17 bases between. This CDR3 comprises 14 residues. The CDR3 nucleotides are TGTGCCAGCAGCTTACAGGAAGCTCCCCGACGGCTGTTTTTT. This translates into CASSLQEAPRRLFF.

This clonotype was seen repeatedly, ten times or more. The gene calls are TRBV29-1 and TRBJ1-2, with D hard to call. This CDR3 is 11 amino acids long. Trimming stripped 5 bases from V and 6 bases from J, with 10 bases between. The germline V gene encodes CDR1 SQVTM and CDR2 ANQGSEA. CDR3 bases: TGCAGCGTTAGGTCAGGCGATGGCTACACCTTC. As protein: CSVRSGDGYTF. Filled out from reference TRBV29-1 and TRBJ1-2, the complete variable domain reads SAVISQKPSRDICQRGTSLTIQCQVDSQVTMMFWYRQQPGQSLTLIATANQGSEATYESGFVIDKFPISRPNLTFSTLTVSNMSPEDSSIYLCSVRSGDGYTFGSGTRLTVV.

This clonotype came up a few times. The chain has TRBV6-1 and TRBJ1-4; possibly TRBD1 for D (6 bases). The germline V gene encodes CDR1 MNHNS and CDR2 SASEGT. The CDR3 covers 14 residues. V dropped 3 bases and J dropped 6 bases, with 11 bases sitting between them. The chain's CDR3 is CASSDAGGDEKLFF. The CDR3 nucleotides are TGTGCCAGCAGTGACGCGGGGGGCGATGAAAAACTGTTTTTT.

This clonotype appeared a few times. The chain carries TRBV11-1 and TRBJ2-7, with 10 positions matching TRBD2. Losses at the gene ends were 1 base for V and 10 bases for J; bases not matched to a gene: 22. Germline CDR1 reads SGHAT; CDR2 reads FQDESV (reference sequence). CDR3 length: 19 amino acids. CDR3 sequence (DNA): TGTGCCAGCAGCTTAGGTCAACTAGCGGGACCCGACCGACGAGCGTTCCAGTACTTC. Its translation: CASSLGQLAGPDRRAFQYF. Full variable domain (outside the CDR3, taken from reference TRBV11-1 and TRBJ2-7): EAEVAQSPRYKITEKSQAVAFWCDPISGHATLYWYRQILGQGPELLVQFQDESVVDDSQLPKDRFSAERLKGVDSTLKIQPAELGDSAMYLCASSLGQLAGPDRRAFQYFGPGTRLTVT.

V is TRBV10-3 and J is TRBJ1-3; D ambiguous. V was clipped by 5 bases and J by 0 bases, with 11 bases between them. Looked up from germline, CDR1 is ENHRY and CDR2 is SYGVKD. This CDR3 has 15 amino acids. As DNA, the CDR3 is TGTGCCATCAGTTCCCTCACGGACTCTGGAAACACCATATATTTT. Amino acid sequence: CAISSLTDSGNTIYF.